The rows below give T cell receptor beta chains drawn from one sample of a study of identical twins. One entry per CDR3 protein results from TCRdb running MiXCR on the 5' RACE reads. The sample lists 750,000 to 950,000 distinct CDR3 sequences, 10% to 15% seen once, with around 1.6% in the top ten. This sample was shared with a second study, whose subject was yellow fever vaccine responses in identical twins.

The sequenced sample was PBMCs. The receptors were gathered from a young woman in good health. CDR3s include the opening cysteine and the closing phenylalanine or tryptophan. D genes are given only for firm matches. Where a row states a size, it is once, few, many or the class of an expanded clone; other rows omit it.

clone size,D gene,V gene,J gene,CDR3 DNA,CDR3 protein
many,TRBD2,TRBV5-1,TRBJ2-3,TGCGCCAGCAGCAGACTAGCGGGGACCACAGATACGCAGTATTTT,CASSRLAGTTDTQYF
.,TRBD2,TRBV12-3/TRBV12-4,TRBJ2-7,TGTGCCAGCAGCGGTAGCGGGAGGGCCGGAGAGCAGTACTTC,CASSGSGRAGEQYF
.,.,TRBV7-2,TRBJ2-7,TGTGCCAGCAGCTTACTCGGCCCTAGCTACGAGCAGTACTTC,CASSLLGPSYEQYF
.,.,TRBV20-1,TRBJ1-1,TGCAGTGCTCTGGAGGGGCCCGGGGGAGCTTTCTTT,CSALEGPGGAFF
.,TRBD2,TRBV20-1,TRBJ2-3,TGCAGTGCTAGGACTAGCGGGATGAATACGCAGTATTTT,CSARTSGMNTQYF
.,.,TRBV5-1,TRBJ2-3,TGCGCCAGCAGCTTGGACAGGGGAGGTGCAGATACGCAGTATTTT,CASSLDRGGADTQYF
.,TRBD1,TRBV12-3/TRBV12-4,TRBJ2-7,TGTGCCAGCAGTCGACAGGGAGATCTTTACGAGCAGTACTTC,CASSRQGDLYEQYF
many,.,TRBV3-1,TRBJ2-1,TGTGCCAGCACGAAAGCGGGTCTTGCCTACAATGAGCAGTTCTTC,CASTKAGLAYNEQFF
many,TRBD2,TRBV7-9,TRBJ2-5,TGTGCCAGCAGCCAAACTAGCGGGCAAGAGACCCAGTACTTC,CASSQTSGQETQYF
.,TRBD1,TRBV12-3/TRBV12-4,TRBJ2-5,TGTGCCAGCACAGGGGGTTCGGAAGAGACCCAGTACTTC,CASTGGSEETQYF
.,TRBD2,TRBV28,TRBJ2-5,TGTGCCAGCAGTTTCTTACTAGCGGGGGGGCCATGGGAGACCCAGTACTTC,CASSFLLAGGPWETQYF
many,.,TRBV11-2,TRBJ2-7,TGTGCCAGCAGCTCGGGACTGGAAACCTACGAGCAGTACTTC,CASSSGLETYEQYF
.,.,TRBV20-1,TRBJ2-2,TGCAGTGCTTCTGGACATCACTCGAGGAACACCGGGGAGCTGTTTTTT,CSASGHHSRNTGELFF
.,.,TRBV20-1,TRBJ1-2,TGCGGCGGGAAGAAGAGTAGTGGCTACACCTTC,CGGKKSSGYTF